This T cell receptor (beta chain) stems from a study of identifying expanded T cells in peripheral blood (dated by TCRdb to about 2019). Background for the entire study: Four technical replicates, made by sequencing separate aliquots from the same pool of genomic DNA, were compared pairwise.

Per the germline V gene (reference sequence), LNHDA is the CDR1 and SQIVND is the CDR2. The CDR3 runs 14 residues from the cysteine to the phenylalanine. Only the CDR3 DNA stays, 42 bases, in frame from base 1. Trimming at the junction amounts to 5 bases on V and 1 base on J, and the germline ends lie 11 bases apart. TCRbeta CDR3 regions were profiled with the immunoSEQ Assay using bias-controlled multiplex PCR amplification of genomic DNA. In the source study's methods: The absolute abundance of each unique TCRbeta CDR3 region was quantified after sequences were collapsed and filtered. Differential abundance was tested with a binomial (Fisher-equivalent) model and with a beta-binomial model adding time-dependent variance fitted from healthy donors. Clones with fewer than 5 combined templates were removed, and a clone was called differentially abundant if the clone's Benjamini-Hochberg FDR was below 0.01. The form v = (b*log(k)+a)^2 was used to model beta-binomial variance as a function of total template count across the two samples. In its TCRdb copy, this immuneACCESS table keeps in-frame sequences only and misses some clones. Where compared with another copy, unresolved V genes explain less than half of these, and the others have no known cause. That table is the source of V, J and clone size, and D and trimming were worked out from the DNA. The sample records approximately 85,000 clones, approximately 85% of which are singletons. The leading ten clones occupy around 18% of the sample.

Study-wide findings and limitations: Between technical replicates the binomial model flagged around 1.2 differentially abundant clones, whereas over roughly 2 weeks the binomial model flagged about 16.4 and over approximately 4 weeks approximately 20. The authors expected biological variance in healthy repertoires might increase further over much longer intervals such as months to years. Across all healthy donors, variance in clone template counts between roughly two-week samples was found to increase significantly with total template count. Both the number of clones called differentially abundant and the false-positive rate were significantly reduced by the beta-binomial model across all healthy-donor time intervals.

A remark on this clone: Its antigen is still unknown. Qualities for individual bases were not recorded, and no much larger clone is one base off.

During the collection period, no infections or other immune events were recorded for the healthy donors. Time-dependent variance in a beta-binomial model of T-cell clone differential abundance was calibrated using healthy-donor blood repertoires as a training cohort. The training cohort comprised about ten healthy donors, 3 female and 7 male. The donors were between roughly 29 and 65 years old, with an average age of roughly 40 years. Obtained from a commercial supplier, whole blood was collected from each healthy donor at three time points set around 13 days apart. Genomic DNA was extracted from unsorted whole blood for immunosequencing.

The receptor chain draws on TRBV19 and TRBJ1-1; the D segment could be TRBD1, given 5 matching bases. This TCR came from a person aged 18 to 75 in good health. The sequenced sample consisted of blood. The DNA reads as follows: TGTGCCAGTAGTTTGGGGGTAGAGAACACTGAAGCTTTCTTT. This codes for CASSLGVENTEAFF.